This TCR beta chain was captured by sequencing in a study of blood T cell repertoires in COVID-19. Study summary: Specimens from acute and convalescent COVID-19 originated in the United States, Italy and Spain. The cDNA or gDNA used as material had been derived from T cells, B-cell-depleted T cells, or PBMCs.

CDR1 SNHLY and CDR2 FYNNEI come from the germline V gene. The CDR3 has 15 residues. The V end was cut by 2 bases, the J end by 0 bases, with 9 bases between. In the original workflow: Amplification of reference gene primers was used by the study to estimate nucleated cell counts. The repertoire was sequenced with immunoSEQ multiplex PCR; TCRdb's copy has only in-frame clones and lacks some. V, J and clone size derive from that table, while D and trimming were established from the DNA sequence. The top ten hold 0.8% to 0.9% of the sample, which has approximately 500,000 clones, roughly nine tenths seen once. Recruited during active infection, patients (from Seattle) were subsequently followed longitudinally.

This receptor was identified in a man between 18 and 29 years old with COVID-19, enrolled during active disease. The sequencing input was peripheral blood. The chain combines TRBV2 with TRBJ2-3; D possibly corresponds to TRBD2 (6 bases). The DNA of the CDR3 is TGTGCCAGCAGTGAACGGGGGATTAGCACAGATACGCAGTATTTT. It codes for CASSERGISTDTQYF.